Listed below are T cell receptor beta chains from one sample, sequenced in a study of CD8+CD57+ T cells in acquired aplastic anemia. Via MiXCR, TCRdb re-called the reads, giving one row per CDR3 protein. Here the sample spans about 210,000 distinct CDR3 sequences, around 60% being singletons. The specimen sequenced was sorted CD4+, CD8+, or CD8+CD57+ T cells (not recorded which) from PBMCs. The source is a human donor in good health. Each CDR3 is given with its conserved first and last residue. Fields, in order: V gene, J gene, clone size, D gene, CDR3 protein, CDR3 DNA. A D gene is named only where the DNA matches it firmly. Only some rows state a clone size, as once, few, many or a class for expanded clones.

>TRBV20-1|TRBJ2-7|-|TRBD2
CSAKPGGGVSSYEQYF
TGCAGTGCGAAACCCGGGGGGGGGGTTAGCTCCTACGAGCAGTACTTC
>TRBV10-3|TRBJ1-2|-|TRBD1
CASSFPGQGLGYTF
TGTGCCAGCAGTTTTCCAGGACAGGGATTGGGCTACACCTTC
>TRBV20-1|TRBJ2-1|-|TRBD1
CSANDRTGPHNEQFF
TGCAGTGCTAACGACAGGACAGGGCCCCACAATGAGCAGTTCTTC
>TRBV7-4|TRBJ2-1|-|TRBD2
CASSVVGAGLSEQFF
TGTGCCAGCAGCGTAGTTGGAGCGGGGTTGAGTGAGCAGTTCTTC
>TRBV29-1|TRBJ2-1|-|-
CSVELSYNEQFF
TGCAGCGTTGAACTGTCCTACAATGAGCAGTTCTTC
>TRBV20-1|TRBJ2-7|-|TRBD1
CSARGTDRERDEQYF
TGCAGTGCTAGAGGCACAGACAGGGAGCGAGACGAGCAGTACTTC
>TRBV20-1|TRBJ1-3|-|-
CSARDQASGNTIYF
TGCAGTGCTAGAGATCAAGCGTCTGGAAACACCATATATTTT
>TRBV20-1|TRBJ2-7|-|TRBD2
CSAFPSGRHYEQYF
TGCAGTGCTTTTCCTAGCGGGAGGCACTACGAGCAGTACTTC
>TRBV19|TRBJ2-5|many|TRBD2
CASRGATSGRALEETQYF
TGTGCCAGTAGAGGGGCGACTAGCGGGAGGGCCTTAGAAGAGACCCAGTACTTC
>TRBV20-1|TRBJ1-5|-|TRBD1
CSASLQGGINQPQHF
TGCAGTGCTAGTCTACAGGGGGGTATCAATCAGCCCCAGCATTTT
>TRBV2|TRBJ2-7|-|-
CASSEGWKGAGEQYF
TGTGCCAGCAGTGAAGGGTGGAAGGGGGCGGGGGAGCAGTACTTC
>TRBV28|TRBJ1-1|-|-
CASSPNPDPGWEAFF
TGTGCCAGCAGTCCGAACCCGGACCCCGGATGGGAAGCTTTCTTT
>TRBV10-3|TRBJ1-6|-|-
CAIRWGYNSPLHF
TGTGCCATCCGGTGGGGGTATAATTCACCCCTCCACTTT